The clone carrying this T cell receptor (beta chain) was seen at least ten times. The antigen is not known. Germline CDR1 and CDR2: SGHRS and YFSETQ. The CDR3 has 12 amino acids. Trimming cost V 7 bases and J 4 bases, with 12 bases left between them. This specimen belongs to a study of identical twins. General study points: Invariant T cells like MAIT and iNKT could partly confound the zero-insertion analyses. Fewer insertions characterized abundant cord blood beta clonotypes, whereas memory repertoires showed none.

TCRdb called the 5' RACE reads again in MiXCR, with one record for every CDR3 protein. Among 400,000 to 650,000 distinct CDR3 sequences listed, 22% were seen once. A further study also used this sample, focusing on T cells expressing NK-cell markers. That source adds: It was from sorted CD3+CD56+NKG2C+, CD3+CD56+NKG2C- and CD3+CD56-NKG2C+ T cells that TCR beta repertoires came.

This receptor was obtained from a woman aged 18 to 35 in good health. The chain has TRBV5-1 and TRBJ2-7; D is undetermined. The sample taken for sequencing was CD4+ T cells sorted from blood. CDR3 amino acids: CASASIGYEQYF. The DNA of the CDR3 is TGCGCCAGCGCGAGTATAGGATACGAGCAGTACTTC. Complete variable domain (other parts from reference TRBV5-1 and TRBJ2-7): KAGVTQTPRYLIKTRGQQVTLSCSPISGHRSVSWYQQTPGQGLQFLFEYFSETQRNKGNFPGRFSGRQFSNSRSEMNVSTLELGDSALYLCASASIGYEQYFGPGTRLTVT.